Listed below are T cell receptor beta chains from one sample, sequenced in a study of cytomegalovirus exposure and HLA in healthy donors. Assay: immunoSEQ multiplex PCR; the TCRdb copy retains only in-frame clones and omits some. In the table there are under 200,000 clones, 68% of which are singletons. The source material was PBMCs. The receptors were gathered from a young woman in good health and CMV-seropositive. Each CDR3 is given with its conserved first and last residue. Fields, in order: V gene, clone size, J gene, D gene, CDR3 DNA, CDR3 protein. A D gene is named only where the DNA matches it firmly. Size values are once, few and many counts, or a class for expanded clones, and some rows have none.

V gene: TRBV30; clone size: .; J gene: TRBJ2-7; D gene: .; CDR3 DNA: TGTGCCTGGAGTGTGGGGCAGTATCAGGAGCAGTACTTC; CDR3 protein: CAWSVGQYQEQYF
V gene: TRBV18; clone size: .; J gene: TRBJ1-1; D gene: TRBD1; CDR3 DNA: TGTGCCAGCTCACCACCTCAGGGGGTGGACACTGAAGCTTTCTTT; CDR3 protein: CASSPPQGVDTEAFF
V gene: TRBV29-1; clone size: .; J gene: TRBJ1-1; D gene: TRBD1; CDR3 DNA: TGCAGCGCCCGGAGGGACAGCTGGAACACTGAAGCTTTCTTT; CDR3 protein: CSARRDSWNTEAFF
V gene: TRBV7-9; clone size: .; J gene: TRBJ1-5; D gene: .; CDR3 DNA: TGTGCCAGCAGCTCGGGGGGGAATAATCAGCCCCAGCATTTT; CDR3 protein: CASSSGGNNQPQHF
V gene: TRBV29-1; clone size: .; J gene: TRBJ1-2; D gene: TRBD1; CDR3 DNA: TGCAGCGCGGACAGGGTTGAGTATGGCTACACCTTC; CDR3 protein: CSADRVEYGYTF
V gene: TRBV11-2; clone size: .; J gene: TRBJ2-7; D gene: .; CDR3 DNA: TGTGCCAGCAGCCCCCCCCGGCGGGCCTACGAGCAGTACTTC; CDR3 protein: CASSPPRRAYEQYF
V gene: TRBV7-9; clone size: once; J gene: TRBJ2-5; D gene: .; CDR3 DNA: TGTGCCAGCAGCCGACAGGGAGGAGAGACCCAGTACTTC; CDR3 protein: CASSRQGGETQYF
V gene: TRBV6-6; clone size: .; J gene: TRBJ1-4; D gene: TRBD1; CDR3 DNA: TGTGCCAGCAGCCTAGGCCAGGGGGAAGAAAAACTGTTTTTT; CDR3 protein: CASSLGQGEEKLFF
V gene: TRBV11-2; clone size: .; J gene: TRBJ1-2; D gene: TRBD1; CDR3 DNA: TGTGCCAGCAGCTTAGAGGAGACAGGGGGCTATGGCTACACCTTC; CDR3 protein: CASSLEETGGYGYTF
V gene: TRBV5-4; clone size: few; J gene: TRBJ2-1; D gene: TRBD2; CDR3 DNA: TGTGCCAGCAGCTCTCCGGGACTAGCGGGAGTTATTAATGAGCAGTTCTTC; CDR3 protein: CASSSPGLAGVINEQFF
V gene: TRBV5-1; clone size: .; J gene: TRBJ1-2; D gene: .; CDR3 DNA: TGCGCCAGAAACTCCGTGGGGTTTCATCGGGGATCCTCTGGCTACACCTTC; CDR3 protein: CARNSVGFHRGSSGYTF
V gene: TRBV28; clone size: .; J gene: TRBJ2-7; D gene: .; CDR3 DNA: TGTGCCAGCACCAAGGGACACGTACGTTCCTACGAGCAGTACTTC; CDR3 protein: CASTKGHVRSYEQYF
V gene: TRBV7-2; clone size: .; J gene: TRBJ1-2; D gene: TRBD1; CDR3 DNA: TGTGCCAGCAGCTTATCCACAGGGGGGGGTGGCTACACCTTC; CDR3 protein: CASSLSTGGGGYTF
V gene: TRBV9; clone size: .; J gene: TRBJ1-2; D gene: .; CDR3 DNA: TGTGCCAGCAGCGGATATACTGATGGCTACACCTTC; CDR3 protein: CASSGYTDGYTF
V gene: TRBV6-5; clone size: once; J gene: TRBJ2-7; D gene: TRBD2; CDR3 DNA: TGTGCCAGCAGTTACGATGGGACTACCACCTACGAGCAGTACTTC; CDR3 protein: CASSYDGTTTYEQYF
V gene: TRBV5-1; clone size: once; J gene: TRBJ1-2; D gene: TRBD1; CDR3 DNA: TGCGCCAGCAGCCTTAACAGGGGAGACTATGGCTACACCTTC; CDR3 protein: CASSLNRGDYGYTF
V gene: TRBV18; clone size: .; J gene: TRBJ1-2; D gene: TRBD1; CDR3 DNA: TGTGCCAGCTCACGTCCGGGACAGCTTACCTATGGCTACACCTTC; CDR3 protein: CASSRPGQLTYGYTF
V gene: TRBV7-2; clone size: .; J gene: TRBJ2-1; D gene: TRBD2; CDR3 DNA: TGTGCCAGCAGCTTAAAGGCACTAGCGGGGATCAATGAGCAGTTCTTC; CDR3 protein: CASSLKALAGINEQFF
V gene: TRBV6-5; clone size: few; J gene: TRBJ2-3; D gene: .; CDR3 DNA: TGTGCCAGCAGTTATCAGGTGGATCCCCGCACAGATACGCAGTATTTT; CDR3 protein: CASSYQVDPRTDTQYF
V gene: TRBV30; clone size: .; J gene: TRBJ1-4; D gene: .; CDR3 DNA: TGTGCCTGGAGTCCGTTCGGTGAAAAACTGTTTTTT; CDR3 protein: CAWSPFGEKLFF
V gene: TRBV27; clone size: .; J gene: TRBJ1-2; D gene: .; CDR3 DNA: TGTGCCAGCAGTTCCGCAGGGTTCGGCTACACCTTC; CDR3 protein: CASSSAGFGYTF
V gene: TRBV5-1; clone size: once; J gene: TRBJ2-6; D gene: TRBD1; CDR3 DNA: TGCGCCAGCAGCATAGGGACAGCTGGGGCCAACGTCCTGACTTTC; CDR3 protein: CASSIGTAGANVLTF
V gene: TRBV5-1; clone size: .; J gene: TRBJ2-5; D gene: TRBD1; CDR3 DNA: TGCGCCAGCAGCTTGGCGGACAGGGATGTAGGGGAGCAGTACTTC; CDR3 protein: CASSLADRDVGEQYF
V gene: TRBV6-5; clone size: .; J gene: TRBJ1-1; D gene: TRBD1; CDR3 DNA: TGTGCCAGCAGTTACGGGACAGGGGGGGCTTTCTTT; CDR3 protein: CASSYGTGGAFF
V gene: TRBV7-8; clone size: .; J gene: TRBJ1-2; D gene: .; CDR3 DNA: TGTGCCAGCAGCTCCCTGCGGGGGAACTTTGGCTACACCTTC; CDR3 protein: CASSSLRGNFGYTF
V gene: TRBV27; clone size: once; J gene: TRBJ1-1; D gene: .; CDR3 DNA: TGTGCCAGCCGCGACGGTTTAGGGGACACTGAAGCTTTCTTT; CDR3 protein: CASRDGLGDTEAFF
V gene: TRBV30; clone size: .; J gene: TRBJ2-7; D gene: .; CDR3 DNA: TGTGCCTGGGCCGAGGACAGATCCTACGAGCAGTACTTC; CDR3 protein: CAWAEDRSYEQYF
V gene: TRBV5-1; clone size: .; J gene: TRBJ2-3; D gene: TRBD1; CDR3 DNA: TGCGCCAGCAGCCCAAGGACAGGGTCAGATACGCAGTATTTT; CDR3 protein: CASSPRTGSDTQYF
V gene: TRBV5-8; clone size: .; J gene: TRBJ1-5; D gene: .; CDR3 DNA: TGTGCCAGCCCGGGTCGGCAGCCTCAGGGGCCCCAGCATTTT; CDR3 protein: CASPGRQPQGPQHF
V gene: TRBV7-2; clone size: .; J gene: TRBJ2-5; D gene: .; CDR3 DNA: TGTGCCAGCAGCTTCGTTTCACGGGAGACCCAGTACTTC; CDR3 protein: CASSFVSRETQYF
V gene: TRBV27; clone size: few; J gene: TRBJ1-5; D gene: TRBD1; CDR3 DNA: TGTGCCAGCAGCCCCCTGGGACAGATTAGGAGCAATCAGCCCCAGCATTTT; CDR3 protein: CASSPLGQIRSNQPQHF
V gene: TRBV5-1; clone size: .; J gene: TRBJ1-1; D gene: .; CDR3 DNA: TGCGCCAGCAGACTGACAGAACAGAACACTGAAGCTTTCTTT; CDR3 protein: CASRLTEQNTEAFF
V gene: TRBV2; clone size: few; J gene: TRBJ1-5; D gene: TRBD1; CDR3 DNA: TGTGCCAGCAGTGGGGACAGCTTCAATCAGCCCCAGCATTTT; CDR3 protein: CASSGDSFNQPQHF
V gene: TRBV7-2; clone size: .; J gene: TRBJ1-2; D gene: TRBD1; CDR3 DNA: TGTGCCAGCAGCCTTTACACAGGGGCAAGCTATGGCTACACCTTC; CDR3 protein: CASSLYTGASYGYTF
V gene: TRBV19; clone size: .; J gene: TRBJ2-2; D gene: TRBD2; CDR3 DNA: TGTGCCAGTAGTATAAGGGGACTAGCGGGAGGGCCTTTCACCGGGGAGCTGTTTTTT; CDR3 protein: CASSIRGLAGGPFTGELFF
V gene: TRBV30; clone size: .; J gene: TRBJ1-1; D gene: TRBD1; CDR3 DNA: TGTGCCTGGAGTACACAGGGGGGGACTGAAGCTTTCTTT; CDR3 protein: CAWSTQGGTEAFF
V gene: TRBV2; clone size: many; J gene: TRBJ2-3; D gene: .; CDR3 DNA: TGTGCCAGCAGAAACGACAACACAGATACGCAGTATTTT; CDR3 protein: CASRNDNTDTQYF
V gene: TRBV19; clone size: .; J gene: TRBJ1-5; D gene: .; CDR3 DNA: TGTGCCAGTAGTAGCAGGGAAGGTGCCAATCAGCCCCAGCATTTT; CDR3 protein: CASSSREGANQPQHF
V gene: TRBV29-1; clone size: .; J gene: TRBJ2-7; D gene: TRBD1; CDR3 DNA: TGCAGCGTTCGAGACAGGGGGCCTTACGAGCAGTACTTC; CDR3 protein: CSVRDRGPYEQYF
V gene: TRBV2; clone size: .; J gene: TRBJ2-4; D gene: .; CDR3 DNA: TGTGCCAGCAGTGAAGCCCCGACACCTCCGGCCCAAAACATTCAGTACTTC; CDR3 protein: CASSEAPTPPAQNIQYF
V gene: TRBV27; clone size: .; J gene: TRBJ2-3; D gene: TRBD1; CDR3 DNA: TGTGCCAGCAGTTCCTACCCCAGGGGGCGCAGTTTGGACCTAAGCACAGATACGCAGTATTTT; CDR3 protein: CASSSYPRGRSLDLSTDTQYF
V gene: TRBV11-2; clone size: .; J gene: TRBJ1-1; D gene: .; CDR3 DNA: TGTGCCAGCAGCTTATTTTTCCAGGGGAACACTGAAGCTTTCTTT; CDR3 protein: CASSLFFQGNTEAFF
V gene: TRBV19; clone size: .; J gene: TRBJ1-2; D gene: .; CDR3 DNA: TGTGCCAGTAGTATGGACAGAATTAACTATGGCTACACCTTC; CDR3 protein: CASSMDRINYGYTF
V gene: TRBV10-3; clone size: .; J gene: TRBJ2-7; D gene: TRBD2; CDR3 DNA: TGTGCCATCAGTGAGTCTGTCGGGGGGAACTCCTACGAGCAGTACTTC; CDR3 protein: CAISESVGGNSYEQYF
V gene: TRBV30; clone size: few; J gene: TRBJ1-3; D gene: .; CDR3 DNA: TGTGCCTGGAACGGGAATTTTGGAAACACCATATATTTT; CDR3 protein: CAWNGNFGNTIYF
V gene: TRBV11-1; clone size: .; J gene: TRBJ2-3; D gene: .; CDR3 DNA: TGTGCCAGCAGCCTATCCAGACAGATATCGGGGAGGGATACGCAGTATTTT; CDR3 protein: CASSLSRQISGRDTQYF
V gene: TRBV27; clone size: .; J gene: TRBJ2-7; D gene: .; CDR3 DNA: TGTGCCAGCAGTTTATTAGGGGCAGCAATGCGGGAGCAGTACTTC; CDR3 protein: CASSLLGAAMREQYF
V gene: TRBV7-3; clone size: .; J gene: TRBJ2-6; D gene: .; CDR3 DNA: TGTGCCAGCAGCCTACTGGAGGGGGCCAACGTCCTGACTTTC; CDR3 protein: CASSLLEGANVLTF
V gene: TRBV29-1; clone size: .; J gene: TRBJ1-5; D gene: .; CDR3 DNA: TGCAGCGTTGCGGATTTCAGGGCTCAGCCCCAGCATTTT; CDR3 protein: CSVADFRAQPQHF
V gene: TRBV5-1; clone size: few; J gene: TRBJ2-2; D gene: .; CDR3 DNA: TGCGCCAGCAGCCCGGGACAACCCCACGGGGAGCTGTTTTTT; CDR3 protein: CASSPGQPHGELFF
V gene: TRBV25-1; clone size: few; J gene: TRBJ2-1; D gene: TRBD1; CDR3 DNA: TGTGCCAGCATCGGGGACAGCTACAATGAGCAGTTCTTC; CDR3 protein: CASIGDSYNEQFF
V gene: TRBV25-1; clone size: .; J gene: TRBJ1-5; D gene: .; CDR3 DNA: TGTGCCAGCAGTGAAGGGGGGTTAAATCAGCCCCAGCATTTT; CDR3 protein: CASSEGGLNQPQHF
V gene: TRBV2; clone size: few; J gene: TRBJ1-2; D gene: .; CDR3 DNA: TGTGCCAGCAGTGTGAGGAGGACCTTGGGCTACACCTTC; CDR3 protein: CASSVRRTLGYTF
V gene: TRBV5-5; clone size: .; J gene: TRBJ1-5; D gene: TRBD1; CDR3 DNA: TGTGCCAGCAGCTTGGGATCAGGGGGTCGGCAGCCCCAGCATTTT; CDR3 protein: CASSLGSGGRQPQHF
V gene: TRBV15; clone size: .; J gene: TRBJ2-1; D gene: .; CDR3 DNA: TGTGCCACCAGCAGAGATGGGGGGAACAATGAGCAGTTCTTC; CDR3 protein: CATSRDGGNNEQFF
V gene: TRBV7-2; clone size: .; J gene: TRBJ2-5; D gene: TRBD2; CDR3 DNA: TGTGCCAGCAGGGGACTAGCGGGGGGCCCAGAGACCCAGTACTTC; CDR3 protein: CASRGLAGGPETQYF
V gene: TRBV7-3; clone size: .; J gene: TRBJ2-3; D gene: .; CDR3 DNA: TGTGCCAGCAGTAGAGCCCGCACAGATACGCAGTATTTT; CDR3 protein: CASSRARTDTQYF
V gene: TRBV18; clone size: .; J gene: TRBJ2-1; D gene: .; CDR3 DNA: TGTGCCAGCTCACGGGGCCCCGGGTCCTCCAGCAATGAGCAGTTCTTC; CDR3 protein: CASSRGPGSSSNEQFF